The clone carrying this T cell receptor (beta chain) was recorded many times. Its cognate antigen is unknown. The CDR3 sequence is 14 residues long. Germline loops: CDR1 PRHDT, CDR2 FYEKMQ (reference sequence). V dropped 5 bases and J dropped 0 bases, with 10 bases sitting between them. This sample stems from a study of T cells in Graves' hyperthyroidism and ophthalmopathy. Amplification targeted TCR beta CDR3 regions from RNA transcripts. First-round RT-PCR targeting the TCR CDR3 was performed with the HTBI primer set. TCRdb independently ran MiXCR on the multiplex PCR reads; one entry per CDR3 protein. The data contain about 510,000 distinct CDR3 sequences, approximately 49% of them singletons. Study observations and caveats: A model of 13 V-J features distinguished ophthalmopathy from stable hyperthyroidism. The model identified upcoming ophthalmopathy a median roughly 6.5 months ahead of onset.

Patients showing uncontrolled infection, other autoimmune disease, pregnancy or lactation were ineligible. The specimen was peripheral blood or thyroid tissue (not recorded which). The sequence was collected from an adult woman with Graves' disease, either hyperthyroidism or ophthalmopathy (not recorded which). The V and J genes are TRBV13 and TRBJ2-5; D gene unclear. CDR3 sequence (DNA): TGTGCCAGCAGCACCATCGGACACCAAGAGACCCAGTACTTC. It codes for CASSTIGHQETQYF.